This is a list of T cell receptor beta chains from one sample in a study of shared clonotypes between healthy human individuals. The data were produced by immunoSEQ multiplex PCR, yet TCRdb's version contains in-frame clones alone and is incomplete. The sample lists about 2.4 million clones; around 90% were seen once. The sample comprised naive CD4+ T cells sorted from blood. These receptors were obtained from a young man in good health. The CDR3 runs from the conserved cysteine through the conserved F or W. The D gene is left open where the match is weak. Size values are once, few and many counts, or a class for expanded clones, and some rows have none.

size,V,J,D,CDR3,DNA
NA,TRBV28,TRBJ1-6,NA,CASSLNNSPLHF,TGTGCCAGCAGTTTAAATAATTCACCCCTCCACTTT
NA,TRBV18,TRBJ2-7,NA,CASSLKESYEQYF,TGTGCCAGCTCATTAAAGGAGTCCTACGAGCAGTACTTC
once,TRBV2,TRBJ2-7,NA,CASRDALTGVYEQYF,TGTGCCAGCAGGGACGCTTTGACAGGCGTCTACGAGCAGTACTTC
NA,TRBV19,TRBJ2-5,TRBD2,CASSKRTSGPETQYF,TGTGCCAGTAGTAAAAGGACTAGCGGGCCGGAGACCCAGTACTTC
NA,TRBV19,TRBJ2-2,NA,CATSDWRNTGELFF,TGTGCCACTTCGGACTGGAGGAACACCGGGGAGCTGTTTTTT
NA,TRBV7-8,TRBJ2-7,TRBD2,CASSVLAGGSYEQYF,TGTGCCAGCAGCGTCCTAGCGGGGGGCTCCTACGAGCAGTACTTC
NA,TRBV13,TRBJ1-4,NA,CASRPGGGVEKLFF,TGTGCCAGCAGACCTGGGGGAGGGGTCGAAAAACTGTTTTTT
NA,TRBV4-1,TRBJ2-2,NA,CASSPARALNTGELFF,TGCGCCAGCAGCCCCGCGAGGGCCCTTAACACCGGGGAGCTGTTTTTT
NA,TRBV7-2,TRBJ1-3,NA,CASSPSGGPRNTIYF,TGTGCCAGCAGCCCAAGTGGGGGTCCTAGGAACACCATATATTTT
few,TRBV6-1,TRBJ1-5,NA,CASSGWTYGNQPQHF,TGTGCCAGCAGTGGGTGGACCTACGGCAATCAGCCCCAGCATTTT
NA,TRBV6-5,TRBJ2-7,NA,CASSSPASYEQYF,TGTGCCAGCAGTTCCCCAGCCTCCTACGAGCAGTACTTC
NA,TRBV15,TRBJ2-2,TRBD2,CATRASGGTGELFF,TGTGCCACCAGGGCTAGCGGAGGAACCGGGGAGCTGTTTTTT
NA,TRBV30,TRBJ1-5,TRBD1,CAWGGDSPNQPQHF,TGTGCCTGGGGGGGGGACAGTCCAAATCAGCCCCAGCATTTT
NA,TRBV11-2,TRBJ1-2,NA,CASSLVDSRYGYTF,TGTGCCAGCAGCTTAGTTGACAGCCGCTATGGCTACACCTTC
once,TRBV6-5,TRBJ2-3,NA,CASSRSGDTQYF,TGTGCCAGCAGCCGATCGGGAGATACGCAGTATTTT
NA,TRBV4-3,TRBJ2-2,NA,CASSQAPGGELFF,TGCGCCAGCAGCCAAGCCCCCGGGGGGGAGCTGTTTTTT
NA,TRBV7-9,TRBJ1-6,NA,CASSTTDYNSPLHF,TGTGCCAGCAGCACGACCGATTATAATTCACCCCTCCACTTT
once,TRBV5-1,TRBJ2-2,TRBD2,CASSKGLATNTGELFF,TGCGCCAGCAGCAAGGGACTAGCGACGAACACCGGGGAGCTGTTTTTT
NA,TRBV11-2,TRBJ2-7,TRBD2,CASSSRPPLAGGFGYEQYF,TGTGCCAGCAGCTCCCGCCCCCCACTAGCGGGGGGATTCGGCTACGAGCAGTACTTC
NA,TRBV7-2,TRBJ1-1,NA,CASSLARNPHTEAFF,TGTGCCAGCAGCTTAGCGAGGAATCCTCACACTGAAGCTTTCTTT
NA,TRBV5-1,TRBJ1-3,NA,CASSSGPFSGNTIYF,TGCGCCAGCAGCTCGGGACCGTTCTCTGGAAACACCATATATTTT
NA,TRBV28,TRBJ2-2,NA,CASGEGGTGELFF,TGTGCCAGCGGGGAGGGGGGCACCGGGGAGCTGTTTTTT
NA,TRBV30,TRBJ2-5,NA,CAWSVPAETQYF,TGTGCCTGGAGTGTACCGGCGGAGACCCAGTACTTC
NA,TRBV18,TRBJ1-1,NA,CASSLDRGTEAFF,TGTGCCAGCTCACTTGACCGGGGCACTGAAGCTTTCTTT
NA,TRBV5-8,TRBJ1-3,NA,CASSLKGVAGNTIYF,TGTGCCAGCAGCTTGAAAGGGGTAGCTGGAAACACCATATATTTT
NA,TRBV5-1,TRBJ2-5,NA,CASSPRADSALQETQYF,TGCGCCAGCAGCCCCCGGGCGGACAGCGCATTACAAGAGACCCAGTACTTC
NA,TRBV5-1,TRBJ1-2,NA,CASSDPPNYGYTF,TGCGCCAGCAGCGACCCGCCTAACTATGGCTACACCTTC
NA,TRBV5-1,TRBJ2-3,TRBD2,CASSSGTSGADTQYF,TGCGCCAGCAGCTCCGGGACTAGTGGCGCAGATACGCAGTATTTT